This is a list of T cell receptor beta chains from one sample in a study of CD8 T cells in Susac syndrome. TCRdb itself ran the immunoSEQ multiplex PCR reads through MiXCR, one entry per CDR3 protein. Here the sample spans tens of thousands of distinct CDR3 sequences, 93% being singletons. Material: CD8+ T cells from PBMCs. These receptors were taken from a human donor with multiple sclerosis. The CDR3 runs from the conserved cysteine through the conserved F or W. A D gene is named only where the DNA matches it firmly. The size field is filled for only some rows; it gives once, few, many or a size class.

cdr3_nt	cdr3_aa	clone_size	d_call	v_call	j_call	cdr3_length
TGTGCCAGCAGTTTATCAGTCTCCTATAATTCACCCCTCCACTTT	CASSLSVSYNSPLHF	.	.	TRBV27	TRBJ1-6	15
TGTGCCAGCAGTGAGGGGAATAATTCACCCCTCCACTTT	CASSEGNNSPLHF	.	.	TRBV6-4	TRBJ1-6	13
TGTGCCAGCAGCTTTGTGGGGGATAGGTCCTATGGCTACACCTTC	CASSFVGDRSYGYTF	.	.	TRBV7-9	TRBJ1-2	15
TGTGCCAGCAAGTCAGGGGTCGTATCCTACGAGCAGTACTTC	CASKSGVVSYEQYF	.	.	TRBV6-6	TRBJ2-7	14
TGTGCCAGCAGTAAGGGGGGGTTATCCTACAATGAGCAGTTCTTC	CASSKGGLSYNEQFF	once	.	TRBV6-2/TRBV6-3	TRBJ2-1	15
TGCGCCAGCAGCCAAGATAACGATCGGCAGCCCCAGCATTTT	CASSQDNDRQPQHF	.	.	TRBV4-1	TRBJ1-5	14
TGTGCCAGCAGCCCCACCTATGGGGATTCTGGATATGGCTACACCTTC	CASSPTYGDSGYGYTF	.	.	TRBV7-9	TRBJ1-2	16
TGTGCCAGTAGTACACAGGGGGCGTCGAGCAGTGAGCAGTTCTTC	CASSTQGASSSEQFF	.	TRBD1	TRBV19	TRBJ2-1	15
TGTGCCAGCAGTTTATCAGGCAGGGGGGGTGGCTACACCTTC	CASSLSGRGGGYTF	.	TRBD1	TRBV27	TRBJ1-2	14
TGTGCCAGCAGCGCGCAGGGAGGAGGGCTACTAGGCTCTGGAAACACCATATATTTT	CASSAQGGGLLGSGNTIYF	.	.	TRBV9	TRBJ1-3	19
TGTGCCAGCAGCTTGGCCACGGTAGGGGGTTGGTCCTACAATGAGCAGTTCTTC	CASSLATVGGWSYNEQFF	.	.	TRBV5-6	TRBJ2-1	18
TGTGCCAGCAGGATGGGCTACGAGCAGTACTTC	CASRMGYEQYF	.	.	TRBV12-3/TRBV12-4	TRBJ2-7	11
TGTGCCAGCAGCTTGGCGACGAACGGTGGTGAGCAGTTCTTC	CASSLATNGGEQFF	.	.	TRBV5-4	TRBJ2-1	14
TGTGCCAGCGGACAGTCAAGCGGCTCTGGGGCCAACGTCCTGACTTTC	CASGQSSGSGANVLTF	.	.	TRBV7-9	TRBJ2-6	16
TGTGCCAGCAGTTTAGATTCAGAAAACACTGAAGCTTTCTTT	CASSLDSENTEAFF	few	.	TRBV28	TRBJ1-1	14
TGTGCCAGCAGCCCGTTCCGGGGGCAGGTTTTCTACGAGCAGTACTTC	CASSPFRGQVFYEQYF	.	.	TRBV11-2	TRBJ2-7	16
TGTGCCAGCAGCTCCAGGCAAGGGGCGAACACCGGGGAGCTGTTTTTT	CASSSRQGANTGELFF	.	.	TRBV9	TRBJ2-2	16
TGTGCCAGCAGCTCCCCCGCCCAGGAAGGGTGGTGGGTAAACGAGCAGTACTTC	CASSSPAQEGWWVNEQYF	.	.	TRBV6-2/TRBV6-3	TRBJ2-7	18
TGCGCCAGCAGCTTGAACGGGGGGACAGATACGCAGTATTTT	CASSLNGGTDTQYF	.	TRBD2	TRBV5-1	TRBJ2-3	14
TGTGCCAGCACAGGGGATACGCAGTATTTT	CASTGDTQYF	.	.	TRBV6-5	TRBJ2-3	10
TGTGCCTCCTCAGGGCCTGGGGGGCCCTACGAGCAGTACTTC	CASSGPGGPYEQYF	.	.	TRBV30	TRBJ2-7	14
TGTGCCAGCAGCCAAGAAGGAAGGGCTCTAAGAGAGACCCAGTACTTC	CASSQEGRALRETQYF	.	.	TRBV14	TRBJ2-5	16
TGCGCCAGCAGCCCACAGGGGATGTCCTACGAGCAGTACTTC	CASSPQGMSYEQYF	.	TRBD1	TRBV4-1	TRBJ2-7	14
TGTGCCAGCAGTTTAGAGGCCAGCGCGAGCTCCTACGAGCAGTACTTC	CASSLEASASSYEQYF	.	.	TRBV28	TRBJ2-7	16
TGTGCCAGCAGCTTCCGGGAAAACACTGAAGCTTTCTTT	CASSFRENTEAFF	.	.	TRBV13	TRBJ1-1	13
TGTGCCAGCAGTTTACGTGCGGGGCCGACGAGGACCCAGTACTTC	CASSLRAGPTRTQYF	.	.	TRBV27	TRBJ2-5	15
TGTGCCAGCAGCTTAGGCACCAATAGCAATCAGCCCCAGCATTTT	CASSLGTNSNQPQHF	.	.	TRBV13	TRBJ1-5	15
TGCGCCAGCAGCAAAGCCGGGACAGGGGACGCAGATACGCAGTATTTT	CASSKAGTGDADTQYF	.	TRBD1	TRBV4-1	TRBJ2-3	16
TGTGCCAGCAGCCACAGTAGCGGGGGGGCGGAGGAGCAGTTCTTC	CASSHSSGGAEEQFF	.	TRBD2	TRBV13	TRBJ2-1	15
TGTGCCAGCAGCTCTTTTAGCGGGGGCTACAATGAGCAGTTCTTC	CASSSFSGGYNEQFF	.	TRBD2	TRBV7-6	TRBJ2-1	15
TGTGCCACCAGCAGAGATCAGCTCGGGGAGAGTGAAGCTTTCTTT	CATSRDQLGESEAFF	.	.	TRBV15	TRBJ1-1	15
TGCAGTGCCATTAGTCCGACAGGGGATAGTCAGCCCCAGCATTTT	CSAISPTGDSQPQHF	.	TRBD1	TRBV20-1	TRBJ1-5	15
TGCAGCGTCAGGGGATTTGAAGCTTTCTTT	CSVRGFEAFF	.	.	TRBV29-1	TRBJ1-1	10
TGTGCCACCAGTGATTTTAATCAGCCCCAGCATTTT	CATSDFNQPQHF	.	.	TRBV24-1	TRBJ1-5	12
TGTGCCAGCAGCTTAGAGGGGGGTCGGTACAATGAGCAGTTCTTC	CASSLEGGRYNEQFF	.	.	TRBV7-2	TRBJ2-1	15
TGCGCCAGCAGCTTACAAAGCAATGAGCAGTTCTTC	CASSLQSNEQFF	.	.	TRBV5-1	TRBJ2-1	12
TGCAGTGCCCAGGGACAGGGTTATGGCTACACCTTC	CSAQGQGYGYTF	.	TRBD1	TRBV20-1	TRBJ1-2	12
TGCGCCAGCAGCCAAGATGACAGAGAGGTGGATGGCTACACCTTC	CASSQDDREVDGYTF	.	.	TRBV4-3	TRBJ1-2	15
TGTGCCAGCGGTGGGGAGCGTGGCTACACCTTC	CASGGERGYTF	.	.	TRBV28	TRBJ1-2	11
TGTGCCAGCAGTTACTCGGCAGACTACACTGAAGCTTTCTTT	CASSYSADYTEAFF	.	.	TRBV6-5	TRBJ1-1	14
TGTGCCAGCAGCACAGCCTCTGGGGCCAACGTCCTGACTTTC	CASSTASGANVLTF	.	.	TRBV7-8	TRBJ2-6	14
TGTGCCAGCAGAGAGACCGGGACAGGGGTTGCTGAAGCTTTCTTT	CASRETGTGVAEAFF	.	TRBD1	TRBV7-9	TRBJ1-1	15
TGTGCCAGCAGTTATCCCGGGACAGGATTTCTCTCTGGGGATGGCTACACCTTC	CASSYPGTGFLSGDGYTF	.	TRBD1	TRBV6-2/TRBV6-3	TRBJ1-2	18
TGTGCCAGCAGCCAATCTGGGGAGGTTAATTCACCCCTCCACTTT	CASSQSGEVNSPLHF	.	.	TRBV3-1	TRBJ1-6	15
TGTGCCAGCAGTGAAGGGGTATTTAATGAAAAACTGTTTTTT	CASSEGVFNEKLFF	.	.	TRBV2	TRBJ1-4	14
TGTGCCAGCAGCCCCCCAGGGGATGCCGAGCAGTACTTC	CASSPPGDAEQYF	.	.	TRBV7-6	TRBJ2-7	13
TGTGCCAGCAGTTTCCCAGGGCTCGAGCAGTACTTC	CASSFPGLEQYF	.	.	TRBV27	TRBJ2-7	12
TGTGCCAGCAGCCTCACCTCCTTGACAGGGCGGAATGAGCAGTTCTTC	CASSLTSLTGRNEQFF	.	TRBD1	TRBV11-2	TRBJ2-1	16
TGCAGCGTTGTATCCGTGGGGGGACAGAGATACCCATACGAGCAGTACTTC	CSVVSVGGQRYPYEQYF	.	.	TRBV29-1	TRBJ2-7	17
TGTGCCAGCAGCTTGGGGGGAAACGTTATCAATCAGCCCCAGCATTTT	CASSLGGNVINQPQHF	.	.	TRBV5-6	TRBJ1-5	16
TGTGCCAGCAGCGTGGACGGTTCCTACGAGCAGTACTTC	CASSVDGSYEQYF	.	.	TRBV5-6	TRBJ2-7	13
TGTGCCAGCAGCCTACCGAACTACTACGAGCAGTACTTC	CASSLPNYYEQYF	.	.	TRBV7-9	TRBJ2-7	13
TGCGCCAGCGGTGGCGAGGGGTCACCCCTCCACTTT	CASGGEGSPLHF	.	.	TRBV5-1	TRBJ1-6	12